This T cell receptor (beta chain) is from a study of cytotoxic CD8 clonotypes in ibrutinib-treated CLL. Data came from immunoSEQ multiplex PCR; TCRdb stores just in-frame clones and leaves some out. There are some 150,000 clones in the sample; around 80% occur only once, and roughly 13% lies in the top ten. Trimming pared 0 bases from V and 0 bases from J, leaving 10 bases between. The CDR3 runs to 16 residues. Germline loops: CDR1 SGHNT, CDR2 YYREEE (reference sequence). The sequence derives from a human donor with chronic lymphocytic leukemia. The chain recombines TRBV5-4 with TRBJ2-1, with a possible D match to TRBD2 (6 bases). The specimen comprised PBMCs, sampled after 12 months of ibrutinib treatment. The DNA for the CDR3 is TGTGCCAGCAGCTTGGCTGCCGGGAGCTCCTACAATGAGCAGTTCTTC. Translating gives CASSLAAGSSYNEQFF. The full variable domain, its missing parts supplied by reference TRBV5-4 and TRBJ2-1, is ETGVTQSPTHLIKTRGQQVTLRCSSQSGHNTVSWYQQALGQGPQFIFQYYREEENGRGNFPPRFSGLQFPNYSSELNVNALELDDSALYLCASSLAAGSSYNEQFFGPGTRLTVL.